The next 3 T cell receptor beta chains were all read from a single sample in a study of blood T cell repertoires in COVID-19. Using immunoSEQ multiplex PCR, the repertoire was profiled, and TCRdb retains in-frame clones only, with some absent. Of about 89,000 clones detected, 70% to 85% appear once; the ten largest clones hold 8.5% to 12%. What was sequenced was peripheral blood. These receptors were taken from a man between 65 and 85 years old with acute or convalescent COVID-19.

This clone was seen more than once but under ten times. The rearrangement links TRBV7-2 to TRBJ2-1; D might be TRBD2 (5 bases). The CDR3 extends over 15 amino acids. V lost 5 bases, J lost 9 bases, and 20 bases lay in between. CDR1 and CDR2 from the germline V gene are SGHTA and FQGNSA. The CDR3 DNA sequence: TGTGCCAGCAGCCCCGGGAAAGGGTGGAATGGTGAGCAGTTCTTC. It translates to CASSPGKGWNGEQFF.

The chain employs TRBV5-1 and TRBJ2-3, with 12 nucleotides matching TRBD2. Germline-derived CDR1 and CDR2 are SGHRS and YFSETQ. The CDR3 sequence is 16 residues long. J lost 3 bases, V lost 0 bases, and 2 bases had no gene match. This CDR3 is CASSLGLAGVTDTQYF. In nucleotides, the CDR3 is TGCGCCAGCAGCTTGGGACTAGCGGGAGTTACAGATACGCAGTATTTT.

The chain employs TRBV18 and TRBJ2-1, with D possibly TRBD2 on 7 matching bases. The CDR3 runs to 18 residues. Germline CDR1 is KGHSH and CDR2 is LQKENI. Trimming removed 4 bases at V and 0 bases at J, with 19 bases between. CDR3 protein: CASSQGGTSESSYNEQFF. CDR3 nucleotide sequence: TGTGCCAGCTCACAAGGGGGAACTAGCGAGAGCTCCTACAATGAGCAGTTCTTC.